This TCR beta chain is from a study of follicular helper T cells after annual influenza vaccination. TCRdb's copy holds only in-frame clones and misses some; the assay was immunoSEQ multiplex PCR. The sample holds 12,000 or so clones, about 80% seen once. The time point: 2015-2016 season, pre-vaccination. Trimming left V 6 bases short and J 0 bases short, with 20 bases between. This CDR3 contains 18 residues. Germline V gene sequence: CDR1 LNHDA, CDR2 SQIVND (reference sequence). The TCR originated in an adult who received the influenza vaccine. The sequencing here drew on CXCR5+ CD38- circulating T follicular helper cells from blood, taken on the day of influenza vaccination. Subset of the sample: circulating Tfh, non-naive CD4+CXCR5+PD-1+ (ICOS+CD38+ or ICOS-CD38-). This chain uses TRBV19 with TRBJ2-2, with a possible D match to TRBD2 (7 bases). CDR3 residues: CASSPRGGQRANTGELFF. The DNA for the CDR3 is TGTGCCAGTAGCCCAAGGGGGGGTCAACGCGCGAACACCGGGGAGCTGTTTTTT.